This T cell receptor beta chain was found in a study of Ad26.COV2.S vaccination and SARS-CoV-2 variants. Study overall: Once, or twice with 56 days between doses, Ad26.COV2.S was given intramuscularly.

The study, taken as a whole, reports: With respect to non-spike TCR breadth, vaccine and placebo recipients were similar. Overall T cell responses may have been underestimated by the analyses of TCR breadth and depth.

Treatment given: some 20 received Ad26.COV2.S at low or high dose, single or two shots; several received placebo; per-sample allocation not given. Samples analyzed were those drawn on day 63 after the first vaccine or placebo injection. Clones were sequenced by immunoSEQ multiplex PCR, and TCRdb holds only the in-frame ones, with some missing. The sample shows fewer than 500,000 clones, less than 95% of them seen only once. A remark on this clone: What it binds is unknown.

Trimming took 2 bases from V and 4 from J; bases not matched to a gene: 8. The CDR3 spans 16 residues. Germline loops: CDR1 MNHEY, CDR2 SMNVEV (reference sequence). This material consisted of peripheral blood, taken in a trial of Ad26.COV2.S vaccine versus placebo. This clonotype was obtained from a person between 18 and 65 years old who received the Ad26.COV2.S COVID-19 vaccine or a placebo. The chain is built from TRBV27 and TRBJ2-7, with TRBD1 matching over 10 bases. The CDR3 here is CASSLRDRGPGYEQYF. CDR3 sequence (DNA): TGTGCCAGCAGTTTAAGGGACAGGGGTCCGGGGTACGAGCAGTACTTC.